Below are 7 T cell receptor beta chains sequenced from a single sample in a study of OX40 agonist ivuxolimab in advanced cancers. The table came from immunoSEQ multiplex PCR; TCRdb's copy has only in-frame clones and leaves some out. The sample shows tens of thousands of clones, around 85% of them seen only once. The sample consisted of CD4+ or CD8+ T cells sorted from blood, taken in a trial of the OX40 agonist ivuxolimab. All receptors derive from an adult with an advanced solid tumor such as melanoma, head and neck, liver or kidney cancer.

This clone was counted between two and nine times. CDR3 region: CAGRTQWEGTDTQYF. CDR3 DNA sequence: TGTGCCGGAAGGACTCAATGGGAGGGCACAGATACGCAGTATTTT. The chain uses TRBV30 and TRBJ2-3; TRBD2 might be the D (6 bases). Germline V gene sequence: CDR1 GTSNPN, CDR2 SVGIG (reference sequence). Trimming took 8 bases from V and 1 from J, leaving 19 bases between them. The length of the CDR3 is 15 residues.

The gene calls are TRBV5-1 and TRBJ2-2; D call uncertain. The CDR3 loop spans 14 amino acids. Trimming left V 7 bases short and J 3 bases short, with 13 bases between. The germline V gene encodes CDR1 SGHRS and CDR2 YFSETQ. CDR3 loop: CASRSLSDTGELFF. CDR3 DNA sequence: TGCGCCAGCCGAAGTCTCTCCGACACCGGGGAGCTGTTTTTT.

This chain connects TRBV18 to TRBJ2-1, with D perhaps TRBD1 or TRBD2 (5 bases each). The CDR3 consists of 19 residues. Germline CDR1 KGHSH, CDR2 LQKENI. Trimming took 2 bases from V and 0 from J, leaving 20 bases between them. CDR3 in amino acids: CASSPTGPPTKGSYNEQFF. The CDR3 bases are TGTGCCAGCTCACCAACGGGGCCACCAACCAAAGGCTCCTACAATGAGCAGTTCTTC.

As DNA, the CDR3 is TGTGCCAGCAGCTTGCTCGGGGCGAGGGCCTACGAGCAGTACTTC. Translating gives CASSLLGARAYEQYF. The chain has TRBV5-4 and TRBJ2-7; either TRBD1 or TRBD2 may fit D (5 bases each). The CDR3 has 15 amino acids. Germline V lookup: CDR1 SGHNT, CDR2 YYREEE (reference sequence). The ends were cut back, 1 base at V and 2 bases at J, with 13 bases in the middle.

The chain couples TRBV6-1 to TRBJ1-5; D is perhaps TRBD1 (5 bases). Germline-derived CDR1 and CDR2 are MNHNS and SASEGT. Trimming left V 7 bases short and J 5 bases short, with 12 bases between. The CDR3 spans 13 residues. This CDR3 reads CASTLWGYQPQHF. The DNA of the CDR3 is TGTGCCAGCACGTTGTGGGGGTATCAGCCCCAGCATTTT.

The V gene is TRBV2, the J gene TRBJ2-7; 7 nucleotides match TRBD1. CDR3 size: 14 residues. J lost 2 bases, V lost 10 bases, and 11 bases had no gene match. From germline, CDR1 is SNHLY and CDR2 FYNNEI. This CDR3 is CATTRDSRPYEQYF. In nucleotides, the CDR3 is TGTGCCACTACCAGGGACAGCAGACCCTACGAGCAGTACTTC.

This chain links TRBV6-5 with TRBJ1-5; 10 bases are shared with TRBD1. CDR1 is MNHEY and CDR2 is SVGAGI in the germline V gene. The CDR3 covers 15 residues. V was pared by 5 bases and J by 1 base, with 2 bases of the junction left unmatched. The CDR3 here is CASSGTGASNQPQHF. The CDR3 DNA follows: TGTGCCAGCAGTGGGACAGGGGCAAGCAATCAGCCCCAGCATTTT.